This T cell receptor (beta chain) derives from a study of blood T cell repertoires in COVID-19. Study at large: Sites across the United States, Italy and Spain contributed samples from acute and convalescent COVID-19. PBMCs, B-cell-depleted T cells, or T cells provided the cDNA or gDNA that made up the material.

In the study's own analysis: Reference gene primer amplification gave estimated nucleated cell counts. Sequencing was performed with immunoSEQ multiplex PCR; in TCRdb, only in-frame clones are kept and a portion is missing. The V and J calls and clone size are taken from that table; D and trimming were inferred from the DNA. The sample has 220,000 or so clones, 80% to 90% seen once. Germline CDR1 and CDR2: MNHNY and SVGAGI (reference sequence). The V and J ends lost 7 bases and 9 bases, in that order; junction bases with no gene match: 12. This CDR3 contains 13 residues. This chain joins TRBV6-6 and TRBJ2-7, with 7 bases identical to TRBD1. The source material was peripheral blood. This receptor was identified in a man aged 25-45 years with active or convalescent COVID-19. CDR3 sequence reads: CASTTGTARLQYF. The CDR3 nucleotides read TGTGCCAGCACAACCGGGACAGCAAGGTTGCAGTACTTC.